A single TCR beta chain is shown here with its context. The clone's antigen remains unknown. Within one base of it there is no much larger clone, and no base qualities were kept. TCRbeta CDR3 regions were amplified from genomic DNA by means of the immunoSEQ Assay, a bias-controlled multiplex PCR. The original pipeline was this. The number of nucleated cells in each sample was estimated from the amplification of reference gene primers within the assay. To quantify the absolute abundance of each unique TCRbeta CDR3 rearrangement, sequence reads were collapsed and filtered. For each sample, productive Simpson clonality was calculated as the square root of Simpson's diversity index across productive rearrangements. This is the immuneACCESS table as TCRdb keeps it, with only in-frame sequences that have V and J called. A part of the clones is gone; compared with another copy, unresolved V genes explain less than half, and the rest is unexplained. V, J and clone size are those of that table, while D and trimming were read from the DNA. In this sample the table shows about 140,000 clones, approximately 85% of which occur a single time. 3.4% of the sample belongs to the ten largest clones.

These data come from a study of blood T cell repertoires in COVID-19 (dated by TCRdb to the early 2020s). About the investigation overall: Samples from collaborators originated in the United States, Italy and Spain and spanned both the acute and convalescent phases of COVID-19. The sample metadata nearly always contained a de-identified subject ID, COVID-19 status, age in years and sex. HLA class I and class II types, where available, came from metadata supplied by the sample provider rather than from assay-based typing. The samples were drawn from two sources: the first 160 participants of the ongoing ImmuneRACE study, and 1,000 to 1,500 subjects contributed by 6 global collaborators. A freely available public database, intended as a resource for researchers studying the immune response to SARS-CoV-2, is where the repertoires were released. The prospective study material was composed of cDNA or gDNA derived from T cells, B-cell-depleted T cells, or PBMCs. Deeply sampled blood TCRbeta repertoires from subjects exposed to, actively infected with, or recovered from COVID-19 were included in the dataset.

The research as a whole found: The quantity of clinical and demographic metadata differed by source and by participant and was supplied without curation.

Participants in the prospective study were aged about 18 to 95 years, lived in more than 20 United States geographic areas, and enrolled through a virtual design. Cohort assignment in the prospective study relied on participant-reported clinical history from a screening survey and a study questionnaire. Each participant in the prospective study had whole blood, serum and a nasopharyngeal or oropharyngeal swab collected by mobile phlebotomists. Prospective study participants could optionally give additional blood draws and questionnaires over an approximately two-month period. Prospective study blood samples were shipped either frozen or at room temperature before DNA extraction. Sample: PBMCs or T cells enriched from blood (not recorded which). The origin of this receptor is a woman aged 45-65 years with acute COVID-19.

CDR3 protein: CASSEAAGESNGYTF. The nucleotide sequence is given as TGTGCCAGCAGTGAAGCGGCAGGGGAGTCCAATGGCTACACCTTC. This receptor chain uses TRBV6-1 and TRBJ1-2, with a weak D call of TRBD1 (6 bases match). Based on the germline V gene, the CDR1 and CDR2 sequences are MNHNS and SASEGT. There are 15 amino acids in the CDR3, from cysteine to phenylalanine inclusive. Here the CDR3 DNA is all that survives: 45 bases in frame from base 1. The trim is 0 bases for V and 6 bases for J, with a gap of 14 bases between the germline ends.